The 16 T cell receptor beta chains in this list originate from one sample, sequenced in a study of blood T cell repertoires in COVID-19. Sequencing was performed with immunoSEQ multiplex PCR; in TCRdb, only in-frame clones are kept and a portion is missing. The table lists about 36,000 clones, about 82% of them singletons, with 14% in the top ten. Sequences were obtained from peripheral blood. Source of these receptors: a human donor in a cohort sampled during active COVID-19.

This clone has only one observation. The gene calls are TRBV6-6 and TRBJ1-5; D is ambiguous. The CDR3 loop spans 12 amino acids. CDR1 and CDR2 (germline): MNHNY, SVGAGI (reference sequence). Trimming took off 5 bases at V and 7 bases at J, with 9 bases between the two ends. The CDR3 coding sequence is TGTGCCAGCAGTGGGTTCGGGCAGCCCCAGCATTTT. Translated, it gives CASSGFGQPQHF.

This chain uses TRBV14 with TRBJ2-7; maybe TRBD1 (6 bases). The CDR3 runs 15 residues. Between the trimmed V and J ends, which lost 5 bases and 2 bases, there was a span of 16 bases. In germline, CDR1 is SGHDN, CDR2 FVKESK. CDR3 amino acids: CASSIQAGVPYEQYF. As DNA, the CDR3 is TGTGCCAGCAGCATACAAGCAGGGGTACCCTACGAGCAGTACTTC.

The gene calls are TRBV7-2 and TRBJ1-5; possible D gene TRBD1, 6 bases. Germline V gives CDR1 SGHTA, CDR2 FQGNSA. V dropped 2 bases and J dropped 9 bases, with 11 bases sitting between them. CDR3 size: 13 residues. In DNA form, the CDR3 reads TGTGCCAGCAGCTTATACAGGGAGGGGCCCCAGCATTTT. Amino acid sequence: CASSLYREGPQHF. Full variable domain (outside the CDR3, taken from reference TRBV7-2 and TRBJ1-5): GAGVSQSPSNKVTEKGKDVELRCDPISGHTALYWYRQSLGQGLEFLIYFQGNSAPDKSGLPSDRFSAERTGGSVSTLTIQRTQQEDSAVYLCASSLYREGPQHFGDGTRLSIL.

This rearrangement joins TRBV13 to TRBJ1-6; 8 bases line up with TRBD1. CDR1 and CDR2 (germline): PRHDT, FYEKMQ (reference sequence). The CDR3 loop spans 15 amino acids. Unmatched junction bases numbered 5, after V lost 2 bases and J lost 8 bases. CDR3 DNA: TGTGCCAGCAGCTTATCCCAGGGGGCGTATTCACCCCTCCACTTT. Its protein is CASSLSQGAYSPLHF.

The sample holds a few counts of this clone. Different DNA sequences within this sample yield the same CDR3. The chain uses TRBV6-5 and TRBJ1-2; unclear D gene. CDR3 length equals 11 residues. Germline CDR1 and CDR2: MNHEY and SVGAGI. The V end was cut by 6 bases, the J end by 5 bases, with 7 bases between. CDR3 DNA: TGTGCCAGCAGCAACTCTTATGGCTACACCTTC. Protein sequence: CASSNSYGYTF.

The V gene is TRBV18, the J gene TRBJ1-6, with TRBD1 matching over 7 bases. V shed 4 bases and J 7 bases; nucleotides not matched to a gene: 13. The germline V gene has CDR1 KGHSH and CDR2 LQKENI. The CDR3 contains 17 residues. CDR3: CASSRSHSTGTNSPLHF. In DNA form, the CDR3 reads TGTGCCAGCTCACGGAGCCACTCGACAGGGACAAATTCACCCCTCCACTTT. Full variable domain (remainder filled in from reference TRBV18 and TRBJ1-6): NAGVMQNPRHLVRRRGQEARLRCSPMKGHSHVYWYRQLPEEGLKFMVYLQKENIIDESGMPKERFSAEFPKEGPSILRIQQVVRGDSAAYFCASSRSHSTGTNSPLHFGNGTRLTVT.

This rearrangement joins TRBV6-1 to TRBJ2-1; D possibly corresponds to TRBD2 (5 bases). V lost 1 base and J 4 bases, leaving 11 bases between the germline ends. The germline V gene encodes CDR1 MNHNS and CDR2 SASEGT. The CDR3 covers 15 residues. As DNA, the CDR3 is TGTGCCAGCAGTGAAGTGGCGGGTGGGTACAATGAGCAGTTCTTC. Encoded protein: CASSEVAGGYNEQFF.

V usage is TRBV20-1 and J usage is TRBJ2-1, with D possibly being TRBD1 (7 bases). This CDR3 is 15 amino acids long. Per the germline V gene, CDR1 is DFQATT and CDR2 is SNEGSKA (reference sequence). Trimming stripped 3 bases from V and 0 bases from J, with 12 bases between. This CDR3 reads CSASPGGSSYNEQFF. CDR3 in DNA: TGCAGTGCTAGTCCAGGGGGGTCCTCCTACAATGAGCAGTTCTTC.

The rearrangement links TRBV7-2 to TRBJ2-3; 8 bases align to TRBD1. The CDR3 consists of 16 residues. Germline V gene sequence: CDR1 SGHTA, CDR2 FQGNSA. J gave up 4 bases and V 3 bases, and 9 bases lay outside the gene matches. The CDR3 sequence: CASSLASTGGADTQYF. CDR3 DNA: TGTGCCAGCAGCTTGGCGAGCACAGGGGGTGCAGATACGCAGTATTTT.

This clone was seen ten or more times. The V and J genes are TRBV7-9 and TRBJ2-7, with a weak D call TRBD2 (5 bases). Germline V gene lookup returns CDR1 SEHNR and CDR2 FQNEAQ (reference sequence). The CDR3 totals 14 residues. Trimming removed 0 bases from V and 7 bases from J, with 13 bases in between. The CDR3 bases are TGTGCCAGCAGCTTAGCGGACCCCTGGAGGGAGCAGTACTTC. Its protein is CASSLADPWREQYF. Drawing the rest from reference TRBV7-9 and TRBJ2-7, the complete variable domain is DTGVSQNPRHKITKRGQNVTFRCDPISEHNRLYWYRQTLGQGPEFLTYFQNEAQLEKSRLLSDRFSAERPKGSFSTLEIQRTEQGDSAMYLCASSLADPWREQYFGPGTRLTVT.

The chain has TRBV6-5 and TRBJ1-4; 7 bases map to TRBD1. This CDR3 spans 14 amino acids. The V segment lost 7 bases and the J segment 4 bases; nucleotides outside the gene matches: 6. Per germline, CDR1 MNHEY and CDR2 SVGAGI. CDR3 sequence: CASKRDSDNEKLFF. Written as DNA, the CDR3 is TGTGCCAGCAAACGGGACAGTGATAATGAAAAACTGTTTTTT.

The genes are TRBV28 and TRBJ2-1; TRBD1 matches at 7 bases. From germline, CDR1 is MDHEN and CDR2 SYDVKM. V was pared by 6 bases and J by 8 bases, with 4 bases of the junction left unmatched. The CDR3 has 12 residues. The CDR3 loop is CASRTTGHEQFF. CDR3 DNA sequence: TGTGCCAGCAGGACGACAGGGCATGAGCAGTTCTTC.

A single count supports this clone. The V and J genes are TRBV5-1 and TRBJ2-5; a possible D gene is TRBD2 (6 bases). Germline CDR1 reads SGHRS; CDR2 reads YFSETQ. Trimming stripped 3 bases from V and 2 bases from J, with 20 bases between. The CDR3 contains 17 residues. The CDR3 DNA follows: TGCGCCAGCAGCTCCTCACCTCTACCAGGAGGGCAAGAGACCCAGTACTTC. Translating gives CASSSSPLPGGQETQYF.

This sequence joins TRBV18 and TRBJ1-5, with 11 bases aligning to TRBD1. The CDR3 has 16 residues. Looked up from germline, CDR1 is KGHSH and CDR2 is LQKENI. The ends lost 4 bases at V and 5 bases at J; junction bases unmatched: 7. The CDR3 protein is CASSLGTGGSHQPQHF. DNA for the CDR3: TGTGCCAGCTCACTTGGGACAGGGGGATCCCATCAGCCCCAGCATTTT.

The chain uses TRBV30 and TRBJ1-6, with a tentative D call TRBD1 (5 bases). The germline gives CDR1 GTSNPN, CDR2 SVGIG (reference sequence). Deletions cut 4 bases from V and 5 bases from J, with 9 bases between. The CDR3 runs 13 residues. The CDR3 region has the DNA TGTGCCTGGAACGGACAAAATAATTCACCCCTCCACTTT. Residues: CAWNGQNNSPLHF. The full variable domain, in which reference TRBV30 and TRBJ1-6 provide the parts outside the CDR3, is SQTIHQWPATLVQPVGSPLSLECTVEGTSNPNLYWYRQAAGRGLQLLFYSVGIGQISSEVPQNLSASRPQDRQFILSSKKLLLSDSGFYLCAWNGQNNSPLHFGNGTRLTVT.

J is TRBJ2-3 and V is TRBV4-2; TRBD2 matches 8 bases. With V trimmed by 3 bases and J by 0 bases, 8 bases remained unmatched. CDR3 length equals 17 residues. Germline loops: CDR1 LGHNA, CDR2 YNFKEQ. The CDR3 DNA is TGTGCCAGCAGCCAGAGCCCGGGGGGGACTAGCACAGATACGCAGTATTTT. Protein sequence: CASSQSPGGTSTDTQYF.